The 17 T cell receptor beta chains below were found in one sample sequenced in a study of CD8 T cells in ankylosing spondylitis. Each CDR3 protein is one row after TCRdb ran MiXCR on the 5' RACE reads. Among 250,000 or so distinct CDR3 sequences, 20% to 30% were seen once, and the ten largest hold less than 0.75%. Sequencing was carried out using blood, either unsorted or a sorted T cell fraction (not recorded which). These receptors were obtained from a male donor with ankylosing spondylitis or in good health (not recorded which).

In regard to this clonotype: A much larger clone lies a single base off, so this may be a read error. The chain is built from TRBV20-1 and TRBJ2-1; a weak D match, TRBD2 (5 bases). V shed 5 bases and J shed 14 bases, with 16 bases lying between them. The CDR3 runs 11 residues. Germline CDR1 and CDR2: DFQATT and SNEGSKA (reference sequence). The CDR3 DNA is TGCAGTGCTTTGCGGTGGTCGGGGAAGTTCTTC. Residues: CSALRWSGKFF.

This clonotype was found a few times. The gene calls are TRBV20-1 and TRBJ1-1; D call uncertain. The CDR3 is made up of 12 amino acids. Germline CDR1 and CDR2: DFQATT and SNEGSKA (reference sequence). V dropped 2 bases and J dropped 4 bases, with 8 bases sitting between them. CDR3: CSARMRSTEAFF. The CDR3 DNA follows: TGCAGTGCTAGAATGCGGAGCACTGAAGCTTTCTTT.

The V gene is TRBV23-1, the J gene TRBJ1-1; D might be TRBD1 (6 bases). TRBV23-1 is assigned to the ORF class and has an uncertain function. The CDR3 is made up of 14 amino acids. V was cut by 6 bases and J by 11 bases, with 22 bases left in between. CDR3 DNA sequence: TGCGCCAGCAGACCCAGAGGGGGGACCCAGACGGCTTTCTTT. The encoded protein is CASRPRGGTQTAFF.

This clonotype was counted a single time. This chain connects TRBV12-3 or TRBV12-4 to TRBJ1-2; tentatively, D is TRBD1 (6 bases). V was trimmed by 7 bases and J by 0 bases, leaving 15 bases between them. The CDR3 loop spans 15 amino acids. The CDR3 nucleotides are TGTGCCAGCACCCTGCGGAGGGGGGCTAACTATGGCTACACCTTC. Translating gives CASTLRRGANYGYTF.

This clonotype was seen ten or more times. The V and J genes are TRBV7-2 and TRBJ2-4, with TRBD1 as a possible D gene (6 bases). This CDR3 spans 13 amino acids. Germline assignment: CDR1 SGHTA and CDR2 FQGNSA. The V end lost 4 bases, the J end lost 8 bases, and 12 bases lay between the germline ends. The CDR3 loop reads CASSSGQKDIQYF. CDR3 DNA sequence: TGTGCCAGCAGCTCGGGACAAAAGGACATTCAGTACTTC.

This clonotype turned up a few times. The chain is built from TRBV20-1 and TRBJ2-7, with TRBD2 identical over 7 bases. After removal of 6 bases from V and 4 bases from J, the junction contained 9 bases not matched to a gene. The CDR3 is 13 amino acids. Germline CDR1 and CDR2: DFQATT and SNEGSKA (reference sequence). CDR3 protein: CSAPRGLRYEQYF. CDR3 sequence (DNA): TGCAGTGCCCCGAGGGGACTACGGTACGAGCAGTACTTC.

This clonotype was seen more than once but under ten times. V is TRBV6-5 and J is TRBJ2-7; D remains unclear. Trimming took 6 bases from V and 3 from J, leaving 9 bases between them. Germline values: CDR1 MNHEY, CDR2 SVGAGI. This CDR3 spans 12 amino acids. The CDR3 DNA follows: TGTGCCAGCAGCCGCGAGAACTACGAGCAGTACTTC. The encoded protein is CASSRENYEQYF.

Only a few counts were recorded for this clonotype. The CDR3 bases are TGCAGTGCTAGATCCGGGACAGGAAGGACCTACGAGCAGTACTTC. This codes for CSARSGTGRTYEQYF. The chain employs TRBV20-1 and TRBJ2-7, with TRBD1 matching 8 bases. The J segment lost 2 bases and the V segment lost 2 bases, leaving 8 bases of the junction unmatched. Germline CDR1 DFQATT, CDR2 SNEGSKA (reference sequence). The CDR3 is 15 amino acids.

This chain links TRBV18 with TRBJ2-4; 7 bases are shared with TRBD1. The trim removed 2 bases at V and 9 bases at J, leaving 13 bases unmatched. The CDR3 consists of 16 residues. Germline V gene lookup returns CDR1 KGHSH and CDR2 LQKENI. The CDR3 coding sequence is TGTGCCAGCTCACCAGAGAATCCGGGACAGAGGGTCATTCAGTACTTC. Protein sequence: CASSPENPGQRVIQYF.

This clonotype showed up many times. This chain links TRBV6-1 with TRBJ1-1; D may be TRBD1 (5 bases). Trimming took 3 bases from V and 0 from J, leaving 14 bases between them. The germline CDR1 and CDR2 sequences are MNHNS and SASEGT. This CDR3 spans 16 amino acids. The CDR3 DNA follows: TGTGCCAGCAGTGAGGGGAGGACAACCATGAACACTGAAGCTTTCTTT. Translated, it gives CASSEGRTTMNTEAFF.

This clonotype came up a few times. The V call is TRBV10-3, the J call TRBJ2-1, with no clear D. This CDR3 is built from 12 residues. V gave up 2 bases and J gave up 7 bases, with 6 bases separating them. CDR1 is ENHRY and CDR2 is SYGVKD in the germline V gene. The CDR3 loop reads CAISELGNEQFF. Written as DNA, the CDR3 is TGTGCCATCAGTGAGCTTGGGAATGAGCAGTTCTTC.

The table lists this clonotype with a few counts. The chain employs TRBV18 and TRBJ2-7; D perhaps matches TRBD1 (6 bases). CDR1 is KGHSH and CDR2 is LQKENI in the germline V gene. This CDR3 is 14 amino acids long. V was pared by 4 bases and J by 2 bases, with 12 bases between. The DNA for the CDR3 is TGTGCCAGCTCACTCCAACAGGGAACCTACGAGCAGTACTTC. Its translation: CASSLQQGTYEQYF.

This clonotype was detected only a few times. The chain joins TRBV5-1 to TRBJ2-1; D not resolved. Trimming removed 4 bases at V and 5 bases at J, with 10 bases between. Germline V lookup: CDR1 SGHRS, CDR2 YFSETQ. The CDR3 runs to 13 residues. DNA for the CDR3: TGCGCCAGCAGCCCCCGGGCTCACAATGAGCAGTTCTTC. Protein product: CASSPRAHNEQFF.

In its sample, this clonotype was seen a few times. The CDR3 coding sequence is TGCAGTGCACCGCGGGGGGGCCCATCGTCGAATGAGCAGTTCTTC. It translates to CSAPRGGPSSNEQFF. The rearrangement links TRBV20-1 to TRBJ2-1; 9 bases map to TRBD2. Germline V gene data show CDR1 as DFQATT and CDR2 as SNEGSKA (reference sequence). V trimming: 6 bases; J trimming: 7 bases; junction bases outside the gene matches: 13. CDR3 size: 15 residues.

This clonotype was seen more than once but under ten times. V is TRBV6-1 and J is TRBJ2-5; possibly TRBD1 for D (5 bases). This CDR3 region has 14 residues. Germline-derived CDR1 and CDR2 are MNHNS and SASEGT. V was trimmed by 2 bases and J by 1 base, leaving 8 bases between them. CDR3 nucleotide sequence: TGTGCCAGCAGTGAATCCAGGGCCCAAGAGACCCAGTACTTC. Protein: CASSESRAQETQYF.

The chain couples TRBV13 to TRBJ1-4, with TRBD1 as a possible D gene (5 bases). This CDR3 has 14 residues. The germline gives CDR1 PRHDT, CDR2 FYEKMQ (reference sequence). V lost 6 bases and J 5 bases, leaving 13 bases between the germline ends. The CDR3 sequence is CASRTTVINEKLFF. CDR3 bases: TGTGCCAGCAGGACGACAGTGATCAATGAAAAACTGTTTTTT.

The rearrangement links TRBV29-1 to TRBJ2-6; either TRBD1 or TRBD2 may fit D (6 bases each). This CDR3 has 14 amino acids. CDR1 and CDR2 from the germline V gene are SQVTM and ANQGSEA. Trimming pared 4 bases from V and 4 bases from J, leaving 11 bases between. The DNA for the CDR3 is TGCAGCGTTGGCTGGGGGGCCGGGGCCAACGTCCTGACTTTC. Its protein product is CSVGWGAGANVLTF.